Sequencing of this TCR beta chain was carried out in a study of blood T cell repertoires in COVID-19. Study at large: Specimens from acute and convalescent COVID-19 originated in the United States, Italy and Spain. From T cells, B-cell-depleted T cells, or PBMCs came the material, which was cDNA or gDNA.

This CDR3 comprises 12 residues. V gave up 1 base and J gave up 7 bases, with 5 bases separating them. Germline lookup yields CDR1 SGHDN and CDR2 FVKESK. Here immunoSEQ multiplex PCR was the method, and the copy in TCRdb shows in-frame clones only, minus some. The sample includes over 300,000 clones, 90% of them seen just once. The sequencing sample was made of peripheral blood. This receptor was obtained from a young man with active or convalescent COVID-19. This chain links TRBV14 with TRBJ1-5; D is uncertain. The CDR3 is CASSQVGQPQHF. Written as DNA, the CDR3 is TGTGCCAGCAGCCAAGTGGGCCAGCCCCAGCATTTT.